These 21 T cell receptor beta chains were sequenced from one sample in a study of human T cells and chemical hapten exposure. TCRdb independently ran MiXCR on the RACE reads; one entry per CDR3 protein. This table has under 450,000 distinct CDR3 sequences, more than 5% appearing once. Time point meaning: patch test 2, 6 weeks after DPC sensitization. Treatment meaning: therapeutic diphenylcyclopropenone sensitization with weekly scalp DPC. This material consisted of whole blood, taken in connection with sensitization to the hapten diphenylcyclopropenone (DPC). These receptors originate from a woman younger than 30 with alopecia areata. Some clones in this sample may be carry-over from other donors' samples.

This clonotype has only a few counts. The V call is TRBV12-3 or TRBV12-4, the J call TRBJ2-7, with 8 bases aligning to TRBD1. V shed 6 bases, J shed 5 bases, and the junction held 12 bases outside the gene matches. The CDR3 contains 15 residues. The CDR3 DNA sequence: TGTGCCAGCAGCCAAACCGACAGGGGAGATAACGAGCAGTACTTC. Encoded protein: CASSQTDRGDNEQYF.

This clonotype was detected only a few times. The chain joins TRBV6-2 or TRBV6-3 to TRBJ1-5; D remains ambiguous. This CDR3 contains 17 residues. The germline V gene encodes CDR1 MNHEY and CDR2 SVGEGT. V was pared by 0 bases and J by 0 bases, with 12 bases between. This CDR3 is CASSYSPTGYSNQPQHF. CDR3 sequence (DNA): TGTGCCAGCAGTTACTCACCGACCGGCTATAGCAATCAGCCCCAGCATTTT.

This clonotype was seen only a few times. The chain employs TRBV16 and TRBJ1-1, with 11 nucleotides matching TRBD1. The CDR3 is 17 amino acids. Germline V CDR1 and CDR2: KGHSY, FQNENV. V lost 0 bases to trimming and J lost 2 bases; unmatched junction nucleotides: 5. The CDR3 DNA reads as TGTGCCAGCAGCCAATCAGGGACAGGGGGAGAAAACACTGAAGCTTTCTTT. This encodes CASSQSGTGGENTEAFF.

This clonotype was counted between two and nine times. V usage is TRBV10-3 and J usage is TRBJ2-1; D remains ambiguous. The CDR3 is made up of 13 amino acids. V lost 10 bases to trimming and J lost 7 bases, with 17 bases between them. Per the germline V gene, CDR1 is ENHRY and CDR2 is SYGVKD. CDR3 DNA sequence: TGTGCCACCTCTGACAAGCCCGATAATGAGCAGTTCTTC. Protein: CATSDKPDNEQFF.

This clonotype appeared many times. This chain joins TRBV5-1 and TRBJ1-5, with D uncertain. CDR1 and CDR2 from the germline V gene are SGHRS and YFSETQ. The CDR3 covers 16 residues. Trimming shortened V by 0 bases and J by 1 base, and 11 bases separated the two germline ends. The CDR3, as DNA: TGCGCCAGCAGCTTGGGCAACACCGGGAGCAATCAGCCCCAGCATTTT. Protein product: CASSLGNTGSNQPQHF.

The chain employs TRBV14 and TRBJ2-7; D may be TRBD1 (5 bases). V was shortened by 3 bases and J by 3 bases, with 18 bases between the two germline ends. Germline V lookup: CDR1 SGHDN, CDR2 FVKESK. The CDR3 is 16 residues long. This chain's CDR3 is CASSHPGPAGHYEQYF. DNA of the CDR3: TGTGCCAGCAGCCATCCTGGCCCTGCAGGGCACTACGAGCAGTACTTC.

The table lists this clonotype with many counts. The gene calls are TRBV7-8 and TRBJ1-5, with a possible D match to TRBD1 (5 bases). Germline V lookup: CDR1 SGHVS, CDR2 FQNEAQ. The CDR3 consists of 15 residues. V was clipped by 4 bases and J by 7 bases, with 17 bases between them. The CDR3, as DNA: TGTGCCAGCAGCTCCGACCCAGGGATGGAGCAGCCCCAGCATTTT. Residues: CASSSDPGMEQPQHF.

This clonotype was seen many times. CDR3 nucleotides: TGTGCCAGCAGTGAGAGAGATCTGCGGGACGGACGCCCTAGCACAGATACGCAGTATTTT. This translates into CASSERDLRDGRPSTDTQYF. The rearrangement uses TRBV25-1 and TRBJ2-3; tentative D call: TRBD2 (6 bases). Per the germline V gene, CDR1 is MGHDK and CDR2 is SYGVNS. The CDR3 runs 20 residues. The V and J ends lost 3 bases and 0 bases respectively, with 25 bases between them.

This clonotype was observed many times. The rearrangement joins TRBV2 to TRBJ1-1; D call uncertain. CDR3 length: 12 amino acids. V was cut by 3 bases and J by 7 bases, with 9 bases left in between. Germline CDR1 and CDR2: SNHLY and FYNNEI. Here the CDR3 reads CASSDMLGEAFF. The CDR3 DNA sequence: TGTGCCAGCAGTGATATGCTGGGTGAAGCTTTCTTT.

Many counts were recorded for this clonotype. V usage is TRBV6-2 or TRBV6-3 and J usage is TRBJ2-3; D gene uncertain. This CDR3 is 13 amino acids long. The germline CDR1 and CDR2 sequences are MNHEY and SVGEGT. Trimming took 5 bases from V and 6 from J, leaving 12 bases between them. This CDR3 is CASSLHEKDTQYF. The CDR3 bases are TGTGCCAGCAGTCTACACGAGAAGGATACGCAGTATTTT.

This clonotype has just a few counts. CDR3 residues: CASSHDRGYENIQYF. CDR3 nucleotides: TGTGCCAGCAGCCACGACAGGGGGTACGAGAACATTCAGTACTTC. The chain joins TRBV3-1 to TRBJ2-4; 9 bases match TRBD1. Germline values: CDR1 LGHDT, CDR2 YNNKEL (reference sequence). V gave up 3 bases and J gave up 7 bases; unmatched junction bases: 7. The CDR3 spans 15 residues.

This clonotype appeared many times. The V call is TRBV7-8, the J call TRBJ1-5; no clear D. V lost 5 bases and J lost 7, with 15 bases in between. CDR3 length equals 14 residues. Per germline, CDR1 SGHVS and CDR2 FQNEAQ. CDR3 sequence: CASSLPVGGQPQHF. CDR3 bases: TGTGCCAGCAGCCTCCCCGTGGGCGGCCAGCCCCAGCATTTT.

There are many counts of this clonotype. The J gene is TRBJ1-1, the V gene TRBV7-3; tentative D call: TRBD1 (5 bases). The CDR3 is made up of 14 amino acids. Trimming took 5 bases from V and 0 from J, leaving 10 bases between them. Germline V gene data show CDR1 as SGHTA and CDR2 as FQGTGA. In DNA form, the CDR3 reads TGTGCCAGCAGCGTATCAGGGATGAACACTGAAGCTTTCTTT. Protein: CASSVSGMNTEAFF. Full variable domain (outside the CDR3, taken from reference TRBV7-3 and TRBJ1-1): GAGVSQTPSNKVTEKGKYVELRCDPISGHTALYWYRQSLGQGPEFLIYFQGTGAADDSGLPNDRFFAVRPEGSVSTLKIQRTERGDSAVYLCASSVSGMNTEAFFGQGTRLTVV.

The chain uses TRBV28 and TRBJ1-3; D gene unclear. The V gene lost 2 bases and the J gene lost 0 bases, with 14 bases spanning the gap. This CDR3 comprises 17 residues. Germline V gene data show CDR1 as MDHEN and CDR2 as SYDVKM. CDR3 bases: TGTGCCAGCAGTTTAGGTTTCGTAAGTCACTCTGGAAACACCATATATTTT. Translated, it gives CASSLGFVSHSGNTIYF.

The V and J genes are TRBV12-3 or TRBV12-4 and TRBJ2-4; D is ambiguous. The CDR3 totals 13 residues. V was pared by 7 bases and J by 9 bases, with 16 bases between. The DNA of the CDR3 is TGTGCCAGCACCCCGACGGAGTATAGCATTCAGTACTTC. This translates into CASTPTEYSIQYF.

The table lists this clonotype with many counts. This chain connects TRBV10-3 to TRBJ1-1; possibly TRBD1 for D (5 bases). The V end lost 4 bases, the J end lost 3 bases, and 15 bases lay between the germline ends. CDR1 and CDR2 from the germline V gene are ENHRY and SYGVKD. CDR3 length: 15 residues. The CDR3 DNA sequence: TGTGCCATCAGTGGGGGGTCCACAGGAGACACTGAAGCTTTCTTT. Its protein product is CAISGGSTGDTEAFF.

CDR3 protein: CASSTIWADTDTQYF. CDR3 nucleotide sequence: TGTGCCAGCAGCACCATCTGGGCAGACACAGATACGCAGTATTTT. The rearrangement joins TRBV7-2 to TRBJ2-3; the D is unclear. The V gene lost 5 bases and the J gene lost 2 bases, with 14 bases spanning the gap. CDR3 length: 15 amino acids. The V gene's germline CDR1 is SGHTA and CDR2 FQGNSA.

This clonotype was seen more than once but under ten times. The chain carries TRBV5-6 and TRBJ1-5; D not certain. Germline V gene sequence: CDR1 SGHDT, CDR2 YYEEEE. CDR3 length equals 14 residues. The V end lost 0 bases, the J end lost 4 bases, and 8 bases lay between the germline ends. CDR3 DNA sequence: TGTGCCAGCAGCTTGGGACGAAATAATCAGCCCCAGCATTTT. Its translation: CASSLGRNNQPQHF.

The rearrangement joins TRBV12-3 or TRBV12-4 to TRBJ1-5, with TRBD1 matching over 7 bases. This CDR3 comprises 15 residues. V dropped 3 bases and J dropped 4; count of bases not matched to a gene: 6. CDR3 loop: CASSLRTGVNQPQHF. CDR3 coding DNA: TGTGCCAGCAGTTTGAGGACAGGAGTGAATCAGCCCCAGCATTTT.

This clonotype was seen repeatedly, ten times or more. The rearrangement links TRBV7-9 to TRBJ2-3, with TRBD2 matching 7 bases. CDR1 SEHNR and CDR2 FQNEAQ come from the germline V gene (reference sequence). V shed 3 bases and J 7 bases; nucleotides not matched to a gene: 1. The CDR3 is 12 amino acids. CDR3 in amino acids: CASSLTSNTQYF. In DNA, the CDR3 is TGTGCCAGCAGCTTGACTAGCAATACGCAGTATTTT.

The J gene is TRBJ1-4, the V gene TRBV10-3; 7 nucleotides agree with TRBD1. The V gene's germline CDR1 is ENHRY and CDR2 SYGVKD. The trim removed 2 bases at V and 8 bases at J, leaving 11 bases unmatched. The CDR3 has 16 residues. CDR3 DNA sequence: TGTGCCATCAGTGAGAGTAAGACAGGGCTCGTGGAAAAACTGTTTTTT. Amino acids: CAISESKTGLVEKLFF.